Shown below are 18 T cell receptor beta chains from a single sample sequenced in a study of vaccination and CD4 T cells after COVID-19. No antigens are known for them. With the Oncomine TCR Beta short-read assay, DNA from cultured CD4+ T cells was sequenced. Each CDR3 protein gets one entry after TCRdb re-called the PCR reads with MiXCR. The sample records 15,000 or so distinct CDR3 sequences, approximately 40% being singletons. The sample's treatment: roughly 10-day PBMC culture with coronavirus spike peptide pools or control peptides (ViraFEST assay). The sample taken for sequencing was CD4+ T cells from blood, cultured in vitro. The source is a human donor who had recovered from COVID-19.

V gene TRBV2 combines with J gene TRBJ1-1; D is unclear. There are 11 residues in the CDR3. Trimming shortened V by 4 bases and J by 6 bases, and 6 bases separated the two germline ends. Germline V gives CDR1 SNHLY, CDR2 FYNNEI. The CDR3 protein is CASSVRAEAFF. The CDR3 DNA sequence: TGTGCCAGCAGTGTGCGCGCTGAAGCTTTCTTT.

This clonotype is labeled as medium-sized (0.01 to 0.1%). The chain carries TRBV19 and TRBJ1-5; D is uncertain. Between the trimmed V and J ends, which lost 3 bases and 0 bases, there was a span of 9 bases. The CDR3 covers 15 residues. The V gene's germline CDR1 is LNHDA and CDR2 SQIVND (reference sequence). DNA of the CDR3: TGTGCCAGTAGTATCGGTCCTTATAGCAATCAGCCCCAGCATTTT. Translated: CASSIGPYSNQPQHF.

CDR3 coding DNA: TGTGCCAGCAGCTTAGGAGGCACAGATACGCAGTATTTT. Protein sequence: CASSLGGTDTQYF. The chain employs TRBV11-3 and TRBJ2-3; no clear D. Germline V gene sequence: CDR1 SGHNT, CDR2 YENEEA. This CDR3 is built from 13 residues. The germline V and J ends were trimmed by 1 base and 1 base, with 3 bases remaining between them.

The chain has TRBV7-2 and TRBJ1-6; possibly TRBD1 for D (5 bases). Germline CDR1 reads SGHTA; CDR2 reads FQGNSA. Trimming removed 3 bases at V and 5 bases at J, with 8 bases between. The CDR3 length is 14 residues. The CDR3, as DNA: TGTGCCAGCAGCTTGGGGACGGATAATTCACCCCTCCACTTT. This codes for CASSLGTDNSPLHF.

The rearrangement uses TRBV11-3 and TRBJ2-7; TRBD1 agrees at 7 bases. The CDR3 consists of 14 residues. Germline V gene data show CDR1 as SGHNT and CDR2 as YENEEA. The V and J ends lost 5 bases and 0 bases, in that order; junction bases with no gene match: 4. CDR3 amino acids: CASSTQGSSYEQYF. As DNA, the CDR3 is TGTGCCAGCAGCACACAGGGGTCCTCCTACGAGCAGTACTTC.

The J gene is TRBJ1-1, the V gene TRBV15, with D possibly being TRBD1 (5 bases). The V end lost 3 bases, the J end lost 3 bases, and 11 bases lay between the germline ends. This CDR3 comprises 14 residues. Germline-derived CDR1 and CDR2 are LNHNV and YYDKDF (reference sequence). The CDR3 is CATSSLGGYTEAFF. CDR3 nucleotide sequence: TGTGCCACCAGCAGTCTTGGGGGGTACACTGAAGCTTTCTTT.

The chain employs TRBV20-1 and TRBJ2-2; D ambiguous. V was cut by 2 bases and J by 1 base, with 5 bases left in between. Germline CDR1 is DFQATT and CDR2 is SNEGSKA (reference sequence). The CDR3 has 13 residues. The CDR3 protein is CSARQENTGELFF. For the CDR3, the DNA is TGCAGTGCTAGACAGGAGAACACCGGGGAGCTGTTTTTT.

The chain combines TRBV10-3 with TRBJ2-3; D not resolved. V lost 0 bases, J lost 2 bases, and 15 bases lay in between. There are 17 residues in the CDR3. Germline values: CDR1 ENHRY, CDR2 SYGVKD. As DNA, the CDR3 is TGTGCCATCAGTGAGTCGAACAGTCCTCCCATCACAGATACGCAGTATTTT. It is translated as CAISESNSPPITDTQYF.

The chain recombines TRBV19 with TRBJ1-2; 9 bases are shared with TRBD1. From germline, CDR1 is LNHDA and CDR2 SQIVND (reference sequence). The V segment lost 2 bases and the J segment 3 bases; nucleotides outside the gene matches: 4. This CDR3 region has 15 residues. Here the CDR3 reads CASSINRDRDYGYTF. As DNA, the CDR3 is TGTGCCAGTAGTATAAACAGGGACAGGGACTATGGCTACACCTTC.

V gene TRBV5-1 combines with J gene TRBJ1-2; possible D gene TRBD1, 5 bases. Germline values: CDR1 SGHRS, CDR2 YFSETQ. V was pared by 0 bases and J by 1 base, with 10 bases between. The CDR3 is 15 residues long. In DNA, the CDR3 is TGCGCCAGCAGCTTGGAGGGGCCCGTTAACTATGGCTACACCTTC. Translation gives CASSLEGPVNYGYTF.

The chain joins TRBV2 to TRBJ2-5; 9 positions agree with TRBD2. The CDR3 loop spans 14 amino acids. The V segment lost 6 bases and the J segment 3 bases; nucleotides outside the gene matches: 5. The V gene's germline CDR1 is SNHLY and CDR2 FYNNEI. The CDR3 DNA sequence: TGTGCCAGCAGCAAGAGGACTAGCGAAGAGACCCAGTACTTC. Its translation: CASSKRTSEETQYF.

In the case of this clonotype: Compared with germline, one end of the junction differs, possibly owing to a read error. The V call is TRBV6-1, the J call TRBJ1-2; 7 nucleotides line up with TRBD1. This CDR3 region has 14 residues. The V gene's germline CDR1 is MNHNS and CDR2 SASEGT. This chain's CDR3 is CGSREDRTYYGYTF. The CDR3 DNA sequence: TGTGGCAGCAGAGAGGACAGGACCTACTATGGCTACACCTTC.

This clonotype was seen a few times. The genes are TRBV7-2 and TRBJ2-2; 8 bases agree with TRBD2. This CDR3 is built from 15 residues. The germline V gene has CDR1 SGHTA and CDR2 FQGNSA. The trim removed 8 bases at V and 6 bases at J, leaving 11 bases unmatched. This CDR3 reads CASAPGGIGSGELFF. The CDR3 nucleotides are TGTGCCAGCGCCCCGGGGGGGATCGGGTCCGGGGAGCTGTTTTTT.

This clonotype appeared a few times. The chain combines TRBV7-2 with TRBJ1-3; D is unresolved. Germline V gives CDR1 SGHTA, CDR2 FQGNSA. Trimming removed 4 bases from V and 0 bases from J, with 13 bases in between. This CDR3 has 16 residues. The CDR3 sequence is CASSSQTLNSGNTIYF. The CDR3 nucleotides are TGTGCCAGCAGCTCACAGACCCTGAACTCTGGAAACACCATATATTTT.

V usage is TRBV27 and J usage is TRBJ1-2; TRBD1 matches at 7 bases. The CDR3 contains 15 residues. J was trimmed by 5 bases and V by 0 bases; bases with no gene match: 6. CDR1 is MNHEY, CDR2 SMNVEV, per germline (reference sequence). The CDR3 spells CASSLSKGASYGYTF. Written as DNA, the CDR3 is TGTGCCAGCAGTTTATCGAAGGGGGCATCTTATGGCTACACCTTC.

This clonotype has a handful of counts. The chain employs TRBV20-1 and TRBJ2-1; TRBD2 aligns across 10 bases. This CDR3 contains 16 residues. Per germline, CDR1 DFQATT and CDR2 SNEGSKA (reference sequence). V lost 1 base, J lost 7 bases, and 10 bases stayed unmatched. CDR3 loop: CSARVLGLAAQNEQFF. The CDR3 DNA is TGCAGTGCTAGAGTCCTCGGACTAGCGGCGCAGAATGAGCAGTTCTTC.

The V call is TRBV27, the J call TRBJ2-2; the match to TRBD2 covers 9 bases. The CDR3 covers 15 residues. V was pared by 3 bases and J by 5 bases, with 4 bases of the junction left unmatched. The germline V gene has CDR1 MNHEY and CDR2 SMNVEV (reference sequence). CDR3 sequence: CASSFMRGGTGELFF. The DNA of the CDR3 is TGTGCCAGCAGTTTTATGCGGGGGGGAACCGGGGAGCTGTTTTTT.

This clonotype was seen just once. The gene calls are TRBV12-3 or TRBV12-4 and TRBJ2-1; maybe TRBD1 (5 bases). V lost 6 bases, J lost 12 bases, and 15 bases lay in between. The CDR3 has 12 residues. CDR3: CASSQGVLVQFF. In DNA, the CDR3 is TGTGCCAGCAGCCAAGGGGTCTTGGTGCAGTTCTTC.